The rows below give T cell receptor beta chains drawn from one sample of a study of tumor-infiltrating lymphocytes in primary liver carcinoma. TCRdb re-called the multiplex PCR reads through MiXCR, storing one row per CDR3 protein. The sample lists 40,000 to 55,000 distinct CDR3 sequences; around 77% were seen once. The specimen sequenced was liver tumor tissue from sampling region 5. Source of these receptors: a man between 35 and 55 years old with primary liver carcinoma and hepatitis B virus infection. Both conserved end residues are part of each CDR3. A D gene is named only where the DNA matches it firmly. Some rows mark clone size as missing; the rest say once, few, many or name a class of expanded clone.

TRBV5-1	-	once	TRBJ2-7	CAGRPTDDEQYF	TGCGCCGGCAGACCTACCGACGACGAGCAGTACTTC
TRBV6-5	TRBD1	-	TRBJ2-7	CACRPQGAHFHEQYF	TGTGCCTGCAGGCCACAGGGGGCGCATTTCCACGAGCAGTACTTC
TRBV29-1	-	-	TRBJ2-5	CSVEGPGHFQETHYF	TGCAGCGTTGAAGGACCCGGACACTTCCAAGAGACCCATTACTTC
TRBV2	TRBD1	many	TRBJ1-1	CASRALGQGATEAFF	TGTGCCAGCAGAGCACTCGGACAGGGGGCGACTGAAGCTTTCTTT
TRBV6-1	-	-	TRBJ2-2	CASSESVNTWELFF	TGTGCCAGCAGTGAATCAGTAAACACCTGGGAGCTGTTTTTT
TRBV5-1	TRBD1	many	TRBJ2-3	CASSLGQGSDTQYF	TGCGCCAGCAGCTTGGGACAGGGCTCAGATACGCAGTATTTT
TRBV5-4	-	-	TRBJ2-3	CASSLLAIGPTDTQYF	TGTGCCAGTAGCTTGCTCGCGATAGGGCCCACAGATACGCAGTATTTT
TRBV30	-	once	TRBJ1-1	CAWRWGTVNIEAFF	TGTGCATGGAGGTGGGGGACGGTGAACATTGAAGCTTTCTTT
TRBV29-1	-	-	TRBJ2-7	CSAMTFGTGTPYEQNF	-
TRBV6-2/TRBV6-3	-	many	TRBJ2-1	CASRPDSYNEQFF	TGTGCCAGCAGACCAGACAGTTACAATGAGCAGTTCTTC
TRBV6-4	-	-	TRBJ2-2	CASSGLNENTGKLFF	TGTGCCAGCAGTGGTTTGAATGAGAACACCGGGAAGCTGTTTTTT
TRBV5-1	-	once	TRBJ2-7	CAGSPGVSGYEQYF	TGCGCCGGTAGCCCCGGTGTTAGCGGCTACGAGCAGTACTTC
TRBV11-2	-	-	TRBJ2-6	CASSMGGYRGIALSGANILTF	TGTGCCAGCAGCATGGGGGGATACAGGGGCATTGCCCTCTCTGGGGCCAACATCCTGACTTTC